This T cell receptor (beta chain) was sequenced during a study of shared clonotypes between healthy human individuals (dated by TCRdb to about 2020). In the study overall: The cohort included three men and a couple of women between 18 and 49 years of age. Per donor, three plates each were used for CD4 naive and CD4 memory, two for CD8 naive, and one for CD8 memory. To estimate repertoire size and how much clonotype sharing occurs between individuals, the study deeply sequenced the blood TCR repertoires of roughly 5 healthy adults. Libraries were prepared and TCR repertoires were sequenced by different laboratories using diverse techniques, in order to increase sequencing depth and limit assay-specific biases. Per donor, leukapheresis produced somewhere between about 0.9 and 10 billion PBMCs. Study-wide findings and limitations: Even with the large sequencing depth, rarefaction of the sorted-subset datasets indicated that sequencing was incomplete. Sampling was restricted to blood, and TCR repertoires in tissue are likely to differ from TCR repertoires in blood. Because the study included a small number of donors, the genetic and exposure-history diversity represented was limited. Pairwise subsampling indicated that sequencing depth was expected to affect the degree of clonotype sharing among donors. Compared with non-shared clonotypes, the clonotypes found in all four sorted-subset donors had higher generation probabilities. Naive subsets generally had larger estimated clonotype richness than memory subsets did. When a handful of donors were compared, the shared fraction of clonotypes was about 5% for naive CD4, less than 4% for naive CD8, 2% to 2.5% for memory CD4, and less than 0.5% for memory CD8.

The donors were healthy, HIV-negative adults with no recently reported acute infections or vaccinations. Only Caucasian adults living in Nashville, Tennessee, USA were represented among the donors. CD4+ T cells were enriched by magnetic negative selection, after which naive cells were positively selected on CD45RA and the negative fraction was taken as the memory subset. After blood collection by leukapheresis, PBMCs were isolated using Ficoll-Histopaque density gradient centrifugation and then cryopreserved in the vapor phase of liquid nitrogen. Purity and quantity of every magnetically sorted T cell population were checked by analytical flow cytometry. From each sorted fraction, genomic DNA was isolated and quantified by UV absorbance on a Nanodrop 2000c. Note on this clone: Its antigen is currently not known. One base away there is no much larger clone; base qualities are not given.

Relative to germline, V is missing 0 bases and J is missing 6 bases, with 5 bases of the junction outside any gene match. The CDR3, cysteine through phenylalanine, is 14 amino acids long. CDR3 DNA only is kept here, 42 bases in frame from base 1. CDR1 and CDR2 are drawn from the germline V gene (reference sequence): SGHAT, FQDESV. Using the deep immunoSEQ assay, multiplex PCR amplified TCR CDR3 regions from genomic DNA. Extracted genomic DNA from each cell subset was spread evenly across all wells of several immunoSEQ 96-well plates, with each plate serving as a replicate. Each replicate PCR for sorted subsets received about 220 ng genomic DNA, equal to 28,000 or so T cell genomes. Purified libraries were quantified with a Qubit 3.0 fluorometer, sized on a Bioanalyzer 2100, and re-quantified with the KAPA Library Quantification kit. Each immunoSEQ 96-well plate was sequenced on its own single-read 150-cycle Illumina NextSeq 550 flow cell. Under the source paper's analysis protocol: Because the immunoSEQ output included only junctional sequences and no quality scores, the filtering could not be the same as the filtering used for full-length reads. To assign V/J genes and CDR3, sequences were annotated using PyIR, a Python wrapper for IgBLAST v1.9, with IMGT germline references. Reads with weak V/J assignments (E-value above 1e-6), missing CDR3, stop codons, out-of-frame junctions, or ambiguous translated residues were removed. A V3J clonotype was defined by an identical inferred V gene, J gene, and CDR3 amino acid sequence. Percentage overlap between repertoires was calculated by dividing the number of shared unique clonotypes by the size of the smaller repertoire. Repertoire richness was assessed with RTK rarefaction, the Chao1 estimator, and Recon v2.1 estimates of unobserved clonotypes. Generation probabilities were computed with OLGA for all TCRbeta clonotypes obtained by the gDNA method from four donors. What TCRdb holds here is the immuneACCESS table cut down to in-frame rearrangements. Part of the clones is not present; checked against another copy, under half of the missing clones reflect an unresolved V gene, and the others are unexplained. Clonal size and the V and J genes are those of that table, whereas D and trimming came from the DNA. This sample holds about 1.1 million clones; around 77% were observed only once. About 0.94% of the sample is in the top ten clones.

The sequenced material came from memory CD4+ T cells from PBMCs. The cell subset or site label for this specimen denotes: CD45RA-negative fraction. The V gene is TRBV11-1 and the J gene is TRBJ2-7, with 7 bases in between that match TRBD1. The clonotype originates from a young man in good health. Some clones in this sample may be carry-over from other donors' samples. This receptor carries the CDR3 CASSLATAGGEQYF. In nucleotides, the sequence is TGTGCCAGCAGCTTAGCGACGGCAGGGGGCGAGCAGTACTTC.